The 15 T cell receptor beta chains below were found in one sample sequenced in a study of OX40 agonist ivuxolimab in advanced cancers. Method: immunoSEQ multiplex PCR; TCRdb's copy keeps in-frame clones and lacks some. The data show about 21,000 clones, more than 70% seen once. Sequenced here: CD4+ or CD8+ T cells sorted from blood, sampled in a trial of the OX40 agonist ivuxolimab. The receptors were gathered from an adult with an advanced solid tumor such as melanoma, head and neck, liver or kidney cancer.

The chain joins TRBV27 to TRBJ2-5, with D possibly matching TRBD2 (6 bases). The CDR3 has 13 amino acids. Germline CDR1 and CDR2: MNHEY and SMNVEV (reference sequence). V lost 2 bases and J lost 5, with 9 bases in between. DNA of the CDR3: TGTGCCAGCAGTTTACTAGCGTGGGAGACCCAGTACTTC. The encoded protein is CASSLLAWETQYF.

V is TRBV29-1 and J is TRBJ2-7; 7 positions agree with TRBD1. V gave up 1 base and J gave up 2 bases; unmatched junction bases: 2. The CDR3 is 13 residues long. Germline V gene data show CDR1 as SQVTM and CDR2 as ANQGSEA. CDR3 sequence: CSVEGQGAYEQYF. Here the CDR3 DNA reads TGCAGCGTTGAAGGACAGGGCGCCTACGAGCAGTACTTC.

This chain links TRBV21-1 with TRBJ2-3; TRBD1 was called by the table and not checked on the DNA. TRBV21-1 is a documented pseudogene. CDR3 length: 17 residues. The CDR3 nucleotides read TGTGCCAGCTTTAAAAAAGGGGACAGAACTAGCACAGATACGCAGTATTTT. Amino acid sequence: CASFKKGDRTSTDTQYF.

This rearrangement joins TRBV9 to TRBJ1-5; D perhaps matches TRBD1 (6 bases). Looked up from germline, CDR1 is SGDLS and CDR2 is YYNGEE. The CDR3 has 14 residues. Deletions cut 3 bases from V and 2 bases from J, with 9 bases between. As DNA, the CDR3 is TGTGCCAGCAGCGGGGGGGCTGGCAATCAGCCCCAGCATTTT. Amino acid sequence: CASSGGAGNQPQHF.

The rearrangement uses TRBV19 and TRBJ1-2, with 7 bases lining up with TRBD1. This CDR3 contains 11 residues. J was trimmed by 10 bases and V by 4 bases; bases with no gene match: 3. Germline V gives CDR1 LNHDA, CDR2 SQIVND (reference sequence). CDR3 bases: TGTGCCAGTAGTAACAGGGGTGACTACACCTTC. It specifies CASSNRGDYTF.

This chain uses TRBV27 with TRBJ2-7; TRBD2 agrees at 7 bases. Germline trimming cut 5 bases from V and 3 bases from J; bases unmatched to any gene: 4. Germline V gene lookup returns CDR1 MNHEY and CDR2 SMNVEV (reference sequence). The CDR3 is made up of 13 amino acids. Here the CDR3 reads CASSIWGGYEQYF. As DNA, the CDR3 is TGTGCCAGCAGTATCTGGGGGGGCTACGAGCAGTACTTC.

This chain connects TRBV28 to TRBJ2-1; no firm D call. Trimming removed 4 bases from V and 0 bases from J, with 10 bases in between. Germline V gene lookup returns CDR1 MDHEN and CDR2 SYDVKM. The CDR3 spans 15 residues. The CDR3 nucleotides are TGTGCCAGCAGTTCTCGGGTCTCCTCCTACAATGAGCAGTTCTTC. It is translated as CASSSRVSSYNEQFF. The full variable domain, with the rest looked up from reference TRBV28 and TRBJ2-1, is DVKVTQSSRYLVKRTGEKVFLECVQDMDHENMFWYRQDPGLGLRLIYFSYDVKMKEKGDIPEGYSVSREKKERFSLILESASTNQTSMYLCASSSRVSSYNEQFFGPGTRLTVL.

CDR3 nucleotides: TGTGCCATCAGTGAAGGTGGGACGGGGAACACTGAAGCTTTCTTT. Amino acid sequence: CAISEGGTGNTEAFF. The V gene is TRBV10-3, the J gene TRBJ1-1; a weak D match, TRBD1 (5 bases). CDR3 length: 15 residues. The V end lost 3 bases, the J end lost 1 base, and 12 bases lay between the germline ends. From germline, CDR1 is ENHRY and CDR2 SYGVKD.

The rearrangement uses TRBV11-3 and TRBJ1-2; 7 bases align to TRBD1. J lost 5 bases, V lost 5 bases, and 14 bases had no gene match. The length of the CDR3 is 16 residues. Germline assignment: CDR1 SGHNT and CDR2 YENEEA. In DNA, the CDR3 is TGTGCCAGCAGCATACCGACAGGGCCCCTATCTTATGGCTACACCTTC. Amino acids: CASSIPTGPLSYGYTF.

The genes are TRBV10-2 and TRBJ1-5; D is unresolved. This CDR3 region has 13 residues. Germline CDR1 and CDR2: WSHSY and SAAADI. Trimming shortened V by 3 bases and J by 6 bases, and 9 bases separated the two germline ends. The CDR3 is CASSERGRQPQHF. The CDR3 region has the DNA TGCGCCAGCAGTGAACGAGGGCGTCAGCCCCAGCATTTT.

This chain joins TRBV6-1 and TRBJ2-7; the D gene is possibly TRBD2 (5 bases). V was clipped by 4 bases and J by 4 bases, with 17 bases between them. The CDR3 extends over 15 amino acids. From germline, CDR1 is MNHNS and CDR2 SASEGT. The CDR3 nucleotides read TGTGCCAGCAGTGTAACCCCCCGGGAACAATACGAGCAGTACTTC. This translates into CASSVTPREQYEQYF.

This rearrangement joins TRBV14 to TRBJ2-7; tentative D call: TRBD1 (5 bases). Germline V gene lookup returns CDR1 SGHDN and CDR2 FVKESK. V dropped 0 bases and J dropped 5 bases, with 11 bases sitting between them. The CDR3 extends over 14 amino acids. This CDR3 reads CASSQDLGVNEQYF. Written as DNA, the CDR3 is TGTGCCAGCAGCCAAGATTTAGGGGTTAACGAGCAGTACTTC.

J is TRBJ1-4 and V is TRBV27, with TRBD1 as a possible D gene (6 bases). The CDR3 sequence is 15 residues long. Trimming took off 6 bases at V and 0 bases at J, with 11 bases between the two ends. The germline gives CDR1 MNHEY, CDR2 SMNVEV (reference sequence). The DNA of the CDR3 is TGTGCCAGCAGACCGGACAGTGCAACTAATGAAAAACTGTTTTTT. This encodes CASRPDSATNEKLFF.

The V and J genes are TRBV7-9 and TRBJ1-1, with 10 nucleotides matching TRBD1. The CDR3 contains 17 residues. Looked up from germline, CDR1 is SEHNR and CDR2 is FQNEAQ (reference sequence). V shed 0 bases and J 3 bases; nucleotides not matched to a gene: 7. The CDR3 protein is CASSLARQGARDTEAFF. As DNA, the CDR3 is TGTGCCAGCAGCTTAGCTCGACAGGGGGCGCGGGACACTGAAGCTTTCTTT.

CDR3 nucleotide sequence: TGTGCCAGCAGTGAAGCGGGACAGGGAGAATTAACTAATGAAAAACTGTTTTTT. It codes for CASSEAGQGELTNEKLFF. The chain employs TRBV2 and TRBJ1-4; 9 nucleotides agree with TRBD1. The CDR3 is made up of 18 amino acids. Losses at the gene ends were 0 bases for V and 1 base for J; bases not matched to a gene: 6. In germline, CDR1 is SNHLY, CDR2 FYNNEI.